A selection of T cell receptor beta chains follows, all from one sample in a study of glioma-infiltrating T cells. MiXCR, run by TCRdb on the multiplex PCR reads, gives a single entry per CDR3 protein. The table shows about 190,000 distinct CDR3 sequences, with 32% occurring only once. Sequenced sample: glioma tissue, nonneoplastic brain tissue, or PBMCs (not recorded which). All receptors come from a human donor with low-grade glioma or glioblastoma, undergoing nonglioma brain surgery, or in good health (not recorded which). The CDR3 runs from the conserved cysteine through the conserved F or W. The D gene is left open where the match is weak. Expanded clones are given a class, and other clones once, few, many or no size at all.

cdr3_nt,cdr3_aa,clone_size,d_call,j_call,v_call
TGTGCCAGCAGGCCAATAACGACTAGCGGCTACGAGCAGTACTTC,CASRPITTSGYEQYF,many,TRBD2,TRBJ2-7,TRBV27
TGTGCCACCGGGACAGGGATGGCAGCTGAGCAGTACTTC,CATGTGMAAEQYF,.,TRBD1,TRBJ2-7,TRBV6-2/TRBV6-3
TGTGCCAGCAGTTTATCGCGCCTAGCGGGAAACGCCTACGAGCAGTACTTC,CASSLSRLAGNAYEQYF,many,TRBD2,TRBJ2-7,TRBV27
TGTGCCAGCAGTTTACATTCCAGGGGATATGAGCAGTTCTTC,CASSLHSRGYEQFF,many,.,TRBJ2-1,TRBV27
TGTGCCAGTATTATCAGACAGGGTATATACAATGAGCAGTACTTC,CASIIRQGIYNEQYF,.,TRBD1,TRBJ2-7,TRBV19
TGTGCCAGCAGCCACGGACTAGAACAAGAGACCCAGTACTTC,CASSHGLEQETQYF,.,TRBD2,TRBJ2-5,TRBV3-1
TGTGCCAGCAGCCAGGGGCGGACTAGCGGGAGTCGGTACGAGCAGTACTTC,CASSQGRTSGSRYEQYF,many,TRBD2,TRBJ2-7,TRBV4-2
TGTGCCAGCAGCCCTGGACAGGGCGAGCAGTTCTTC,CASSPGQGEQFF,.,TRBD1,TRBJ2-1,TRBV7-7
TGTGCCAGCAGCCCCCGGCGGATCCCCTACGAGCAGTACTTC,CASSPRRIPYEQYF,many,.,TRBJ2-7,TRBV6-1
TGTGCCGGCACCCAGGACAGGGGACCTCTCAAAGAGACCCAGTACTTC,CAGTQDRGPLKETQYF,many,TRBD1,TRBJ2-5,TRBV6-2/TRBV6-3
TGTGCCAGCAGCCCCGCGATGGGGAGTGGCTACGAGCAGTACTTC,CASSPAMGSGYEQYF,.,.,TRBJ2-7,TRBV4-2
TGTGCTAGTGGCCGGGGGCGAGACTCCATGAACACTGAAGCTTTCTTT,CASGRGRDSMNTEAFF,few,.,TRBJ1-1,TRBV12-5
TGTGCCAGCAGTTCTCTCGACAGGGTCCATGAGCAGTTCTTC,CASSSLDRVHEQFF,many,TRBD1,TRBJ2-1,TRBV28
TGCAGCGTTGAAGGACTAGCGGGAGCGGACGAGCAGTACTTC,CSVEGLAGADEQYF,few,TRBD2,TRBJ2-7,TRBV29-1
TGTGCCAGCAGAACTAGCGGGGGGAACAATGAGCAGTTCTTC,CASRTSGGNNEQFF,.,TRBD2,TRBJ2-1,TRBV12-3/TRBV12-4
TGTGCCACCAGCAGAGATGGGGAAGCGGGACCTTCCTACGAGCAGTACTTC,CATSRDGEAGPSYEQYF,.,TRBD2,TRBJ2-7,TRBV15
TGTGCCAGCAGCTTAACAAAACCCGGGCCCAACACTGAAGCTTTCTTT,CASSLTKPGPNTEAFF,many,.,TRBJ1-1,TRBV7-3
TGTGCCAGCAGCTTTGGGGCAGATACGCAGTATTTT,CASSFGADTQYF,many,.,TRBJ2-3,TRBV7-9
TGTGCCAGTAGTAGGGGGACCGCTAGCAATCAGCCCCAGCATTTT,CASSRGTASNQPQHF,many,.,TRBJ1-5,TRBV19
TGTGCCAGTAGAACCGGGTCGTACAATCAGCCCCAGCATTTT,CASRTGSYNQPQHF,many,.,TRBJ1-5,TRBV19
TGTGCCAGCAGAAACACCCTAGCGGGACTAAAGACCCAGTACTTC,CASRNTLAGLKTQYF,many,TRBD2,TRBJ2-5,TRBV28
TGTGCCAGCAACCCTCGGGGGGGAGTGAGCACCGGGGAGCTGTTTTTT,CASNPRGGVSTGELFF,few,TRBD2,TRBJ2-2,TRBV7-6
TGTGCCAGCAGGAGGGAAGCGGGAGCCGGGAACGAGCAGTACTTC,CASRREAGAGNEQYF,many,TRBD2,TRBJ2-7,TRBV6-2/TRBV6-3
TGTGCCAGCGCTAGAGATTCCTTTAATTCACCCCTCCACTTT,CASARDSFNSPLHF,few,.,TRBJ1-6,TRBV6-4
TGTGCCAGCTCACCAAAGAAGGTTGGAAGGGGCGAGCCTGGCTACGCCTTC,CASSPKKVGRGEPGYAF,.,.,TRBJ1-2,TRBV18
TGTGCCACTACACCCTCAGAGACCCAGTACTTC,CATTPSETQYF,.,.,TRBJ2-5,TRBV2
TGCGACAGCAGCCTTGGGGTCAATCAGCCCCAGCATTTT,CDSSLGVNQPQHF,once,.,TRBJ1-5,TRBV5-1
TGTGCCAGCAGCGGGACAGGGCAATCACCCCTCCACTTT,CASSGTGQSPLHF,many,TRBD1,TRBJ1-6,TRBV6-1
TGCGGCGTCCACCCGCCTTACCCGACAGGGATCGATGAGCAGTTCTTC,CGVHPPYPTGIDEQFF,once,TRBD1,TRBJ2-1,TRBV29-1
TGTGCCAGCAGACCTGACCTGAGCTCCTACGAGCAGTACTTC,CASRPDLSSYEQYF,few,.,TRBJ2-7,TRBV5-4
TGCGCCAGCAGTTACGTAGCGGGAGGGGGAAATGAGCAGTTCTTC,CASSYVAGGGNEQFF,many,TRBD2,TRBJ2-1,TRBV4-3
TGTGCCAGCAGTCGGGACTACATCACAGATACGCAGTATTTT,CASSRDYITDTQYF,many,TRBD2,TRBJ2-3,TRBV6-2/TRBV6-3
TGCAGCGTTTTGACAGGGCGGAACACTGAAGCTTTCTTT,CSVLTGRNTEAFF,.,TRBD1,TRBJ1-1,TRBV29-1
TGTGCCAGCAGCCCTATAAGCGGGAGGGTGACAGATACGCAGTATTTT,CASSPISGRVTDTQYF,many,TRBD2,TRBJ2-3,TRBV6-2/TRBV6-3
TGTGCCAGCAGTTTATCCCCAACAAGGGGAGTACAGCCCCAGCATTTT,CASSLSPTRGVQPQHF,.,.,TRBJ1-5,TRBV27
TGTGCCAGCAGCCTAATATACAGCACAGATACGCAGTATTTT,CASSLIYSTDTQYF,.,.,TRBJ2-3,TRBV7-2
TGTGCCAGCAGTTACGACAGGGGCACAGATACGCAGTATTTT,CASSYDRGTDTQYF,.,TRBD1,TRBJ2-3,TRBV6-5
TGTGCCAGTAGTACCTCCTTGAGGGGGCGTAATCAGCCCCAGCATTTT,CASSTSLRGRNQPQHF,.,TRBD1,TRBJ1-5,TRBV19
TGTGCCACCTTGGACAGGACAGGCGATGAGCAGTTCTTC,CATLDRTGDEQFF,many,TRBD1,TRBJ2-1,TRBV24-1
TGCGCCAGCAGCCTAGAGGGACAGGGTACGGGCGACACCTTC,CASSLEGQGTGDTF,.,TRBD1,TRBJ1-2,TRBV5-4
TGTGCCAGCAGTTACGCGCGGCGGTCGAACACCGGGGAGCTGTTTTTT,CASSYARRSNTGELFF,many,.,TRBJ2-2,TRBV6-1
TGTGCCAGTAGTATAACGGGATCCTACGAGCAGTACTTC,CASSITGSYEQYF,.,.,TRBJ2-7,TRBV19
TGTGCCAGCAGTTTTGGACTAGCGGGAGGAGAGCAGTTCTTC,CASSFGLAGGEQFF,.,TRBD2,TRBJ2-1,TRBV27
TGTGCCAGCAGGGAGAGCTCCTATAATTCACCCCTCCACTTT,CASRESSYNSPLHF,many,.,TRBJ1-6,TRBV12-3/TRBV12-4
TGCGCCAGCAGCCAGGGGACAACTCGGATGGACACCATATATTTT,CASSQGTTRMDTIYF,many,.,TRBJ1-3,TRBV4-1
TGTGCCAGCAAGGAGCGGGGTGCAGATACGCAGTATTTT,CASKERGADTQYF,many,TRBD2,TRBJ2-3,TRBV11-1
TGCAGCGTTGCTACTGGGAACTACGAGCAGTACTTC,CSVATGNYEQYF,many,.,TRBJ2-7,TRBV29-1
TGCAGTGCATCCAGGGGCACTGAAGCTTTCTTT,CSASRGTEAFF,many,.,TRBJ1-1,TRBV20-1
TGTGCCAGCAGTTTAGGGCCCGGGAGGAACGAGCAGTACTTC,CASSLGPGRNEQYF,many,TRBD2,TRBJ2-7,TRBV28
TGCAGTGCTTCCCTTAGGGTAGGGTGGGACGAGCAGTACTTC,CSASLRVGWDEQYF,many,.,TRBJ2-7,TRBV20-1
TGTGCCAGCAGTTCCTCAGACAGGGCGGATCAGCCCCAGCATTTT,CASSSSDRADQPQHF,many,TRBD1,TRBJ1-5,TRBV27
TGTGCCAGCAGCCAAGATGAGGGTATCCCCCACGAGCAGTACTTC,CASSQDEGIPHEQYF,.,.,TRBJ2-7,TRBV4-2
TGCGCCAGCAGCCAAGATAGGATAAACCAAGAGACCCAGTACTTC,CASSQDRINQETQYF,.,.,TRBJ2-5,TRBV4-1